This T cell receptor beta chain was captured in a study of graft-versus-host responses after intestinal transplantation (dated by TCRdb to the early 2020s). A note on the overall study: Recipients received multivisceral, liver-intestinal, or isolated intestinal transplants. To identify alloreactive clones, pre-transplant mixed lymphocyte reaction products were sequenced and compared with unstimulated pre-transplant donor and recipient T cells. Graft-versus-host and host-versus-graft alloreactive T cell clones were tracked in the graft, circulation and bone marrow after intestinal transplantation using bulk TCR-beta CDR3 sequencing. The cohort enrolled about two dozen intestinal transplant recipients including one retransplant, and 3 patients lacking pretransplant specimens were excluded. Every recipient was given anti-thymocyte globulin induction, followed by roughly 3 years of maintenance tacrolimus and steroids. Donor T cell macrochimerism was defined as a peak of at least 4% donor T cells among recipient peripheral blood mononuclear cells. Instead of going to the commercial service, samples from a few later patients were sequenced in-house on an Illumina MiSeq and processed with MiXCR.

Library prep was done by the immunoSEQ multiplex PCR assay. For most patients, genomic DNA was isolated with the Qiagen DNeasy Blood and Tissue Kit and sent frozen to Adaptive Biotechnologies for TCR sequencing. High-throughput TCR-beta CDR3 sequencing of genomic DNA from most patients was performed by Adaptive Biotechnologies. The paper's processing steps were these. Adaptive's ImmunoSEQ software was the source of the TCR sequencing data for 15 to 20 patients, while a few other patients were processed with MiXCR and VDJtools. CD4 versus CD8 sorting errors were corrected by removing sequences found in both subsets at a frequency ratio below 5:1. Because the origin of CDR3 nucleotide sequences shared between donor and recipient could not be assigned, those sequences were removed. Alloreactive clones required at least 2-fold expansion over unstimulated cells and minimum CFSE-low frequency of 0.002% (template counts) or 0.001% (read counts). Clones detected in sequenced pre-transplant spleen, lymph node, or MLR CFSE-low populations of the donor or recipient were defined as mappable. The cumulative frequency of alloreactive clones was calculated as a percentage of all sequences, weighted by copy number. TCRdb provides this immuneACCESS table in a form limited to in-frame rearrangements. Some clones are lacking; in checked studies, under half of them reflect an unresolved V gene, and why the rest are absent is not known. V and J calls and clone size are given by that table; D and trimming were obtained from the DNA. The sample data list more than 100,000 clones, and over 85% of these were observed just once. Clones ranked in the top ten supply around 1% of the sample.

Remarks on this clone: Its cognate antigen has yet to be identified. Base qualities are not recorded, but no much larger clone differs from it by a single base.

The CDR3 runs 11 amino acids, cysteine and phenylalanine included. Only the CDR3 DNA is retained, 33 bases long and in frame from the first base. For CDR1 and CDR2, the germline V gene (reference sequence) lists WNHNN and SYGVQD. Relative to germline, V is 5 bases shorter and J is 5 bases shorter, with 6 bases between their ends. General conclusions and limits of the study: GvH clones turned up in recipient bone marrow, with some appearing earlier in ileal mucosa or blood, a pattern consistent with an intestinal mucosal origin. Patients with donor T cell macrochimerism had high GvH to HvG T cell clonal ratios in their allografts. Conclusions were limited by the relatively low number and heterogeneity of intestinal transplant patients. Peak levels of circulating GvH clones were associated with declines in HvG clones early after transplant.

The time point label of this sample denotes: cells obtained before transplantation from donor or recipient. CD3+CD4+ and CD3+CD8+ populations were FACS-sorted from unstimulated pre-transplant donor and recipient cells taken from spleen or lymph nodes. The chain joins TRBV10-1 to TRBJ1-1; a weak D assignment points to TRBD1 (6 bases agree). The source of this sequence is a human donor who received an intestinal transplant. Sequencing was performed on unstimulated CD8+ T cells sorted from spleen or lymph node cells, taken before intestinal transplant. The DNA sequence is given as TGCGCCAGCAGTCAGGGGACTGAAGCTTTCTTT. Translated, it reads CASSQGTEAFF.